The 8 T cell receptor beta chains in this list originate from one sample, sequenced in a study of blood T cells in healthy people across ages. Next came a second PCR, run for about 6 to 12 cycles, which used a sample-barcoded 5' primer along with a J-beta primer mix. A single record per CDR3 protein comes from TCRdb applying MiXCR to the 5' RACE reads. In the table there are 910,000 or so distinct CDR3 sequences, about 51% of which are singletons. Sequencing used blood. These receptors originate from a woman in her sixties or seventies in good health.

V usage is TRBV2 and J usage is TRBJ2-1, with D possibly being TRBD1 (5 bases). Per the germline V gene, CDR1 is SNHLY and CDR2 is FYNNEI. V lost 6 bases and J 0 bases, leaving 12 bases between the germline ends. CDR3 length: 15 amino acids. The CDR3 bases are TGTGCCAGCAGCACCCAGGGTCTCTCCTACAATGAGCAGTTCTTC. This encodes CASSTQGLSYNEQFF.

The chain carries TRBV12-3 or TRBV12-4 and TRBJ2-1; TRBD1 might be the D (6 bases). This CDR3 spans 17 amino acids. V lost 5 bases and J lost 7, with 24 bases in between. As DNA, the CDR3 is TGTGCCAGCAGTCCCCCTCAGGGGTTCGGGACGGGGAATGAGCAGTTCTTC. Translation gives CASSPPQGFGTGNEQFF.

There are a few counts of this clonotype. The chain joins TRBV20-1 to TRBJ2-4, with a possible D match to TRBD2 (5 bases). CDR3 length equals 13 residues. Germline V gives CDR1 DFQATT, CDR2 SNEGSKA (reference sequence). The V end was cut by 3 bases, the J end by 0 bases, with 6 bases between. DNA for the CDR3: TGCAGTGCTAGGCTAGCAGCCAAAAACATTCAGTACTTC. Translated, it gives CSARLAAKNIQYF.

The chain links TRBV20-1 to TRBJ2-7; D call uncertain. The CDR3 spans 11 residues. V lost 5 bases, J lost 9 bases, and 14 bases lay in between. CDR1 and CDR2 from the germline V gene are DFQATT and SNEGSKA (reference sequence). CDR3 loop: CSAVGRPVQYF. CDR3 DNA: TGCAGTGCTGTCGGGCGCCCTGTGCAGTACTTC.

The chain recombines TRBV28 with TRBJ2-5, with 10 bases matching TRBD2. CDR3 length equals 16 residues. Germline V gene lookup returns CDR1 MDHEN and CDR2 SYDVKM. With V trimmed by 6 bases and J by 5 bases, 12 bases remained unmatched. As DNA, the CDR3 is TGTGCCAGCAGCATATCTTTAGCGGGAGGTAGTGAGACCCAGTACTTC. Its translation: CASSISLAGGSETQYF.

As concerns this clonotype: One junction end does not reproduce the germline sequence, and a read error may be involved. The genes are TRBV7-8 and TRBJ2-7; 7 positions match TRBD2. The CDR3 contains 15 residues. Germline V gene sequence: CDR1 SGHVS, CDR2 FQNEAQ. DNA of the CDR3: TGTGCCAGCAGCATAGCGGGTGTTACAGCCTACGAGCAGTACTTC. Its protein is CASSIAGVTAYEQYF.

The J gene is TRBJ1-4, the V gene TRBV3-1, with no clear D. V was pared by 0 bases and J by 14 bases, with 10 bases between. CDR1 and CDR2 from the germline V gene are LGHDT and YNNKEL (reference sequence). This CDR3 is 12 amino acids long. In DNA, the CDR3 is TGTGCCAGCAGCCAAGACAGGAGACCCCTGTTTTTT. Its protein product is CASSQDRRPLFF.

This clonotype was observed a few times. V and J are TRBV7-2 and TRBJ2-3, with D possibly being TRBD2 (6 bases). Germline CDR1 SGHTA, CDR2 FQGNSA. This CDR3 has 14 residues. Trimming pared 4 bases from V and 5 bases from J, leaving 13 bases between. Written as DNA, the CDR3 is TGTGCCAGCAGCTCGAGGGTGGGGGGAGATACGCAGTATTTT. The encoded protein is CASSSRVGGDTQYF.